This T cell receptor (beta chain) was captured by sequencing in a study of T cells in Graves' hyperthyroidism and ophthalmopathy. About the study: Peripheral blood draws took place at initial diagnosis, ahead of any treatment.

Template material for amplifying TCR beta CDR3 regions consisted of RNA transcripts. Carried out on the TCR CDR3, a first-round RT-PCR used the HTBI primer set. In TCRdb, the multiplex PCR reads were re-called with MiXCR into one record per CDR3 protein. The sample shows 270,000 or so distinct CDR3 sequences, roughly 15% of them seen only once. On this clonotype itself: A read error is possible here, since a much larger clone lies one base away.

Orbital computed tomography and thyroid ultrasound, together with serum TRAb and thyroxine and clinical symptoms, were used for diagnoses. The CDR3 extends over 13 amino acids. From germline, CDR1 is MNHEY and CDR2 SMNVEV (reference sequence). The source of this sequence is a woman aged 45-65 years with Graves' hyperthyroidism that later progressed to Graves' ophthalmopathy. This sequence joins TRBV27 and TRBJ2-7, with D perhaps matching TRBD2 (6 bases). The specimen sequenced was blood. DNA of the CDR3: TGTGTCAGCAGTTTAACTAGCCACTACGAGCAGTACTTC. Protein sequence: CVSSLTSHYEQYF.